This T cell receptor beta chain was identified during a study of T-cell memory formation after mild COVID-19. Details on this clonotype: What it recognizes is unknown.

One entry per CDR3 protein results from TCRdb running MiXCR on the 5' RACE reads. This sample has a few hundred thousand distinct CDR3 sequences, with around 20% found just once. Study-level findings and limits: Later expanders leaned toward CD4+, whereas clones contracting from day 15 to 85 were balanced CD4/CD8.

The sample comprised PBMCs or a T cell subset sorted from them (not recorded which). The TCR was taken from an adult woman who had mild COVID-19 (a few samples of this study predate the infection). Cell type and time point are not known.

CDR3 bases: TGTGCCAGCAGTTTAGCGCAGGCCAATGGCGGTGAAAAACTGTTTTTT. Its translation: CASSLAQANGGEKLFF. V and J are TRBV12-3 or TRBV12-4 and TRBJ1-4, with no clear D. CDR3 length equals 16 residues. Trimming took 0 bases from V and 7 from J, leaving 15 bases between them.